This T cell receptor (beta chain) was sequenced during a study of blood T cell repertoires in COVID-19. Study as a whole: Some COVID-19 samples were acute and others convalescent; all came from the United States, Italy and Spain. In each case, the material was cDNA or gDNA derived from T cells, B-cell-depleted T cells, or PBMCs.

CDR3 length: 16 residues. J gave up 7 bases and V 4 bases, and 13 bases lay outside the gene matches. The V gene's germline CDR1 is SGHRS and CDR2 YFSETQ. In the original analysis: It was from reference gene primer amplification that nucleated cell counts were estimated. Method: immunoSEQ multiplex PCR; TCRdb's copy keeps in-frame clones and lacks some. Clone size and V and J calls were adopted from that table, with D and trimming inferred from the DNA. The table shows about 250,000 clones, with 70% to 85% occurring only once. This rearrangement joins TRBV5-1 to TRBJ2-1; 8 nucleotides align to TRBD2. The clonotype originates from a man at least 80 years old with acute or convalescent COVID-19. Input material: peripheral blood. In DNA form, the CDR3 reads TGCGCCAGCAGCCCCTCGACCGGGACTAGTGGGAATGAGCAGTTCTTC. Translated, it gives CASSPSTGTSGNEQFF.